This T cell receptor (beta chain) was obtained from a study of Ad26.COV2.S vaccination and SARS-CoV-2 variants. The data were produced by immunoSEQ multiplex PCR, yet TCRdb's version contains in-frame clones alone and is incomplete. The sample carries over 400,000 clones, 92% recorded once. Noted treatment: some 20 received Ad26.COV2.S at low or high dose, single or two shots; 5 received placebo; per-sample allocation not given. Specimen acquisition occurred on day 63 following the initial vaccine or placebo injection. The sequences come from peripheral blood, collected in a trial of Ad26.COV2.S vaccine versus placebo. This TCR derives from a person aged 18-65 years who received the Ad26.COV2.S COVID-19 vaccine or a placebo.

The CDR3 DNA is TGTGCCAGCAGTTCCCTAACTATTCAGGGAGAGCCCCAGCATTTT. Translated: CASSSLTIQGEPQHF. The V and J genes are TRBV28 and TRBJ1-5; D is possibly TRBD1 (5 bases). CDR3 length: 15 amino acids. Trimming cost V 4 bases and J 8 bases, with 18 bases left between them. Per the germline V gene, CDR1 is MDHEN and CDR2 is SYDVKM.